This TCR beta chain appears in the sequencing data of a study of tumor-infiltrating lymphocytes in primary liver carcinoma. Study context: Those enrolled were patients of both sexes, who were aged 30 to 69 years. General study findings and limits: Researchers found tumor-adjacent and tumor-blood pairs overlapped less than tumor region pairs. A small share of top clones, only about 8-25%, was found in all five tumor regions.

Germline assignment: CDR1 SGHAT and CDR2 FQNNGV. CDR3 length equals 18 residues. Turning to this clonotype: The antigen is undetermined. At one boundary the junction diverges from the germline segment, which might be a read error.

TCR beta cDNA was reverse-transcribed from about 0.45 ug of total RNA. The reaction used a constant-region primer and ProtoScript II reverse transcriptase. TCR beta libraries came from three nested multiplex PCR rounds using slightly modified ARM-PCR. The first two PCR rounds, approximately 10 cycles each, used TRBV1-TRBV30 forward primers and a C-beta reverse primer. In TCRdb, the multiplex PCR reads were re-called with MiXCR into one record per CDR3 protein. The sample includes under 90,000 distinct CDR3 sequences, approximately 77% of them seen just once. Between 20 and 30 mg of unsorted bulk tissue served as the source from which RNA and DNA were co-extracted. Cases comprised patients with primary liver carcinoma who received surgical resection.

V is TRBV11-2 and J is TRBJ2-7, with 15 bases identical to TRBD2. The sequence derives from a man aged 40-49 years with primary liver carcinoma and hepatitis B virus infection. Material: liver tumor tissue from sampling region 1. Indicated subset: tumor region T1, superior pole. The CDR3, as DNA: TGTGCCAGTAGCTTATCCGTTGGACTAGCGGGAGGGGGGTGCGACCAGTACTTC. Translating it yields CASSLSVGLAGGGCDQYF.